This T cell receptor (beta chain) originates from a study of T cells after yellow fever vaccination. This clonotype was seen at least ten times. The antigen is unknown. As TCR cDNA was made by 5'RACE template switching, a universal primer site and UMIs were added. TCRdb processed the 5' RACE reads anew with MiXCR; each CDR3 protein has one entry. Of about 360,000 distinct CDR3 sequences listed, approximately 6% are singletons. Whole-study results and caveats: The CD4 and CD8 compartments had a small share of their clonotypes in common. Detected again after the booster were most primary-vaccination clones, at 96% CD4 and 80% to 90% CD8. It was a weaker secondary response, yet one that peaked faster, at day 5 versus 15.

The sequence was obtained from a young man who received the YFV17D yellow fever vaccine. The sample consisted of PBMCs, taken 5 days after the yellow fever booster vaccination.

CDR3: CASSPPGLDKNIQYF. The CDR3 DNA is TGTGCCAGCTCACCACCAGGACTGGACAAAAACATTCAGTACTTC. This rearrangement joins TRBV18 to TRBJ2-4; TRBD2 might be the D (5 bases). This CDR3 spans 15 amino acids. Germline V lookup: CDR1 KGHSH, CDR2 LQKENI. V dropped 0 bases and J dropped 3 bases, with 9 bases sitting between them.